The clone carrying this T cell receptor (beta chain) is categorized as medium-sized (0.01 to 0.1%). What it binds is not known. The germline gives CDR1 MNHEY, CDR2 SMNVEV (reference sequence). Trimming took 4 bases from V and 6 from J, leaving 10 bases between them. The CDR3 runs 12 residues. It was focal radiation plus CTLA-4 blockade with ipilimumab that patients with chemo-refractory metastatic non-small-cell lung cancer received. TCRdb keeps only in-frame clones here, not all; method: immunoSEQ multiplex PCR. The table lists 40,000 to 55,000 clones, 75% to 80% of them singletons. The sample belongs to a study of radiotherapy plus CTLA-4 blockade in lung cancer. Study-wide results and limits: Response, reportedly, was best predicted by interferon-beta along with early blood T cell clone dynamics.

The V call is TRBV27, the J call TRBJ2-7; D possibly corresponds to TRBD1 (5 bases). This specimen was peripheral blood, taken from a patient treated with radiotherapy plus ipilimumab. This TCR derives from a human donor with non-small cell lung cancer whose response to radiotherapy plus ipilimumab could not be evaluated. This CDR3 is CASSSDRGEQYF. CDR3 nucleotide sequence: TGTGCCAGCAGTTCCGACAGAGGCGAGCAGTACTTC.